This TCR beta chain derives from a study of OX40 agonist ivuxolimab in advanced cancers. Looking at the study overall: The dose-escalation cohort was around 83% male, with a mean age of around 60 years, ranging about 23 to 80. Whole-study results and caveats: Some nonresponders likewise displayed low normalized T-cell clonal expansion. Expanded peripheral T-cell antigen specificity went undetermined.

Sequencing was performed with immunoSEQ multiplex PCR; in TCRdb, only in-frame clones are kept and a portion is missing. The sample holds about 110,000 clones, about 92% seen once. Worth noting for this clone: The target antigen is unknown. Other nucleotide sequences in the sample specify the same CDR3.

Excluded were patients having autoimmune disease history or systemic immunosuppression. The receptor was isolated from an adult with an advanced solid tumor such as melanoma, head and neck, liver or kidney cancer. The sequencing here drew on CD4+ or CD8+ T cells sorted from blood, taken in a trial of the OX40 agonist ivuxolimab.

DNA for the CDR3: TGCGCCAGCAGTCCGGAGGGGTCTGGGGCCAACGTCCTGACTTTC. Its protein is CASSPEGSGANVLTF. The chain links TRBV5-1 to TRBJ2-6; D possibly corresponds to TRBD2 (6 bases). The V gene lost 5 bases and the J gene lost 1 base, with 10 bases spanning the gap. This CDR3 has 15 amino acids. Germline CDR1 and CDR2: SGHRS and YFSETQ. The complete variable domain, with remaining parts taken from reference TRBV5-1 and TRBJ2-6, reads KAGVTQTPRYLIKTRGQQVTLSCSPISGHRSVSWYQQTPGQGLQFLFEYFSETQRNKGNFPGRFSGRQFSNSRSEMNVSTLELGDSALYLCASSPEGSGANVLTFGAGSRLTVL.